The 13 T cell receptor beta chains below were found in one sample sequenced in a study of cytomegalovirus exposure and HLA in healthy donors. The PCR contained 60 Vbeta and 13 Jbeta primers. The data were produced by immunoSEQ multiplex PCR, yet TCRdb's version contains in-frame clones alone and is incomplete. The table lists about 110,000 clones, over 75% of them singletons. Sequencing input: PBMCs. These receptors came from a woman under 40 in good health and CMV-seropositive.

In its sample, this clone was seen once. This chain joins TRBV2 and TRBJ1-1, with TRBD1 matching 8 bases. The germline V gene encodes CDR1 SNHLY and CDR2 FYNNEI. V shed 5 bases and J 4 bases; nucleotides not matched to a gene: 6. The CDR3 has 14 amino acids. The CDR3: CASSQGARGTEAFF. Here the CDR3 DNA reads TGTGCCAGCAGTCAGGGGGCTCGGGGCACTGAAGCTTTCTTT.

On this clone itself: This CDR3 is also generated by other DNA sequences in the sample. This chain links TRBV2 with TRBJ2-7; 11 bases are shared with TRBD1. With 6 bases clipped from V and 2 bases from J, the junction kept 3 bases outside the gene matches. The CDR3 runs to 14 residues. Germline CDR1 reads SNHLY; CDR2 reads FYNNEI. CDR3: CASRPGQGAYEQYF. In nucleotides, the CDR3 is TGTGCCAGCAGACCGGGACAGGGGGCCTACGAGCAGTACTTC.

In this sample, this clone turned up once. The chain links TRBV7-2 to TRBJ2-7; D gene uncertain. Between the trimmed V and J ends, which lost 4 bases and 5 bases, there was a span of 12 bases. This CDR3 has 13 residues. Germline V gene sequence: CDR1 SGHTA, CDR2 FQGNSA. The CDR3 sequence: CASSSPRFDEQYF. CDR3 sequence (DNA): TGTGCCAGCAGCTCCCCGCGGTTTGACGAGCAGTACTTC.

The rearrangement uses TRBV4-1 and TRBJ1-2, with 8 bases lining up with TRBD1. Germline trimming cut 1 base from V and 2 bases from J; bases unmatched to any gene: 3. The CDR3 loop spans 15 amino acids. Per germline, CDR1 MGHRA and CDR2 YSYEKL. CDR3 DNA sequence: TGCGCCAGCAGCCAAGTTAGGACAGGGAACTATGGCTACACCTTC. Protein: CASSQVRTGNYGYTF.

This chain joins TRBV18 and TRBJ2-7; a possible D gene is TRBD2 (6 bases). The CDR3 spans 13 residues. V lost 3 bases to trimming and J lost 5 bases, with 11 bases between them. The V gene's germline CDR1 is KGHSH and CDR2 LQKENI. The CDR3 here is CASSPSGVHEQYF. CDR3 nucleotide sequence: TGTGCCAGCTCACCTTCGGGAGTCCACGAGCAGTACTTC.

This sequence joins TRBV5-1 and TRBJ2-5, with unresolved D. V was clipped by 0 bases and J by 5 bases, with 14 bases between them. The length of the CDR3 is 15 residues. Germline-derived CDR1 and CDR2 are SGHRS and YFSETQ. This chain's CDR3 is CASSLESSTRETQYF. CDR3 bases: TGCGCCAGCAGCTTGGAATCCAGCACCAGGGAGACCCAGTACTTC.

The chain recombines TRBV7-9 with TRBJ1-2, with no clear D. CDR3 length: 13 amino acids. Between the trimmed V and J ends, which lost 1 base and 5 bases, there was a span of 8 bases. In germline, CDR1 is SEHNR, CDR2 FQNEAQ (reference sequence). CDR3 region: CASSLGPGYGYTF. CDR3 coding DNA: TGTGCCAGCAGCTTAGGCCCCGGGTATGGCTACACCTTC.

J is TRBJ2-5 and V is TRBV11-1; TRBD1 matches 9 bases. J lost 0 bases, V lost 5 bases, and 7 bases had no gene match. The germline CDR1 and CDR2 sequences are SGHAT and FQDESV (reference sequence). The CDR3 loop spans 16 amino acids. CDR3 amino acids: CASSKGTGSYQETQYF. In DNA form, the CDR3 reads TGTGCCAGCAGCAAGGGGACAGGGTCATACCAAGAGACCCAGTACTTC.

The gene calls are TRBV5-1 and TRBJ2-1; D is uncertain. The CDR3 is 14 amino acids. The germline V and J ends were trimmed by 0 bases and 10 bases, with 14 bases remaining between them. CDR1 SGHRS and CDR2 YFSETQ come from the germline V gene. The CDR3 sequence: CASSLGPSTTEQFF. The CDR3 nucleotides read TGCGCCAGCAGCTTGGGGCCCTCAACCACAGAGCAGTTCTTC.

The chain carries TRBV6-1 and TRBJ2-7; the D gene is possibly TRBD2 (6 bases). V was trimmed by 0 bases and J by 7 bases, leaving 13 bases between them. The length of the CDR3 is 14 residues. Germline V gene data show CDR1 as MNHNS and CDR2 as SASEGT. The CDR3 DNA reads TGTGCCAGCAGTGAAGCGCACGGCGGGATGGAGCAGTACTTC. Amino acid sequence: CASSEAHGGMEQYF.

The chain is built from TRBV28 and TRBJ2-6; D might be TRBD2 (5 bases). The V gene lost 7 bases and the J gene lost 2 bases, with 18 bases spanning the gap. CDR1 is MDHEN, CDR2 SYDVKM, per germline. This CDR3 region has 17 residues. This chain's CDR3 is CASTTDGVEAGANVLTF. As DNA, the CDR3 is TGTGCCAGCACTACCGACGGGGTTGAGGCTGGGGCCAACGTCCTGACTTTC.

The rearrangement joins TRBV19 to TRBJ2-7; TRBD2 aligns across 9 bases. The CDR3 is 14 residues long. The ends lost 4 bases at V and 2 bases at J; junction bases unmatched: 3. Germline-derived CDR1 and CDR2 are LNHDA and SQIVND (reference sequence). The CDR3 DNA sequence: TGTGCCAGTAGTAGGGAGCGGGGGGCCTACGAGCAGTACTTC. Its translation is CASSRERGAYEQYF. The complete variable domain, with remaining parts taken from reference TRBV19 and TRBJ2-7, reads DGGITQSPKYLFRKEGQNVTLSCEQNLNHDAMYWYRQDPGQGLRLIYYSQIVNDFQKGDIAEGYSVSREKKESFPLTVTSAQKNPTAFYLCASSRERGAYEQYFGPGTRLTVT.

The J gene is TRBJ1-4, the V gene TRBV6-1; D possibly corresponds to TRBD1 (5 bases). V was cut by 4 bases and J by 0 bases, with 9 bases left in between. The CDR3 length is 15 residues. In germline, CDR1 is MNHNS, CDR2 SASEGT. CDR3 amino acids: CASSAGTATNEKLFF. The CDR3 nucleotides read TGTGCCAGCAGTGCAGGGACTGCAACTAATGAAAAACTGTTTTTT.